These T cell receptor beta chains were read from a single sample in a study of identical twins. From the 5' RACE reads, TCRdb called clonotypes with MiXCR, one entry per CDR3 protein. Of about 340,000 distinct CDR3 sequences listed, around 12% are singletons. These data were likewise used in another study, on yellow fever vaccine responses in identical twins.

Sequenced material: CD8+ T cells sorted from blood. The receptor source for this set is a woman aged 18-29 years in good health. The CDR3 runs from the conserved cysteine through the conserved F or W. The D gene is left open where the match is weak. Part of the rows lack a size; the others show once, few, many or a class for expanded clones.

CDR3aa,CDR3nt,j_gene,v_gene,d_gene,abundance
CASRDGELFF,TGTGCCAGCAGGGACGGGGAGCTGTTTTTT,TRBJ2-2,TRBV6-2/TRBV6-3,NA,many
CASSFTGGNSPLHF,TGCGCCAGCAGCTTTACGGGCGGTAATTCACCCCTCCACTTT,TRBJ1-6,TRBV5-1,NA,many
CATSSRGALVELFF,TGTGCCACCAGCAGCAGGGGGGCCTTGGTGGAGCTGTTTTTT,TRBJ2-2,TRBV15,NA,few
CASSLVGTGETQYF,TGTGCCAGCAGCTTAGTTGGGACAGGAGAGACCCAGTACTTC,TRBJ2-5,TRBV7-9,TRBD1,few
CASSQRPGLAGDEQYF,TGCGCCAGCAGCCAAAGACCTGGACTAGCGGGAGACGAGCAGTACTTC,TRBJ2-7,TRBV4-1,TRBD2,once
CASSPGQGSSTDTQYF,TGTGCCAGCAGCCCCGGGCAGGGATCTAGCACAGATACGCAGTATTTT,TRBJ2-3,TRBV3-1,NA,NA
CASSLVGLAYEQYF,TGTGCCAGCAGCTTAGTGGGACTAGCCTACGAGCAGTACTTC,TRBJ2-7,TRBV7-9,TRBD2,few
CASSLRLASSTDTQYF,TGCGCCAGCAGCCTCCGACTAGCTTCTAGCACAGATACGCAGTATTTT,TRBJ2-3,TRBV4-1,TRBD2,few
CASSQDRSGVGAKNIQYF,TGTGCCAGCAGCCAAGATCGAAGCGGGGTAGGAGCCAAAAACATTCAGTACTTC,TRBJ2-4,TRBV3-1,TRBD2,few
CASSLSRQKNTEAFF,TGTGCCAGCAGTTTGTCTAGGCAGAAGAACACTGAAGCTTTCTTT,TRBJ1-1,TRBV28,NA,few